This T cell receptor (beta chain) came from a study of spatial heterogeneity in lung cancer. Whole-study findings and limits: How many expanded intratumoral alpha and beta TCRs were present tracked the tumor mutation count, which was a count of nonsynonymous mutations.

The presence of a unique molecular identifier marked each TCR cDNA molecule. Each CDR3 protein is one row after TCRdb ran MiXCR on the 5' RACE reads. In the table there are 18,000 or so distinct CDR3 sequences, 5.7% of which are singletons. This CDR3 is 13 amino acids long. V lost 4 bases to trimming and J lost 5 bases; unmatched junction nucleotides: 6. Germline V gene data show CDR1 as SGDLS and CDR2 as YYNGEE. This clonotype occurred many times. What it binds is not known. Time point indicated: sample taken at primary tumor resection. Tumor, nontumor lung or frozen PBMC supplied whole RNA, sequenced without sorting.

This sequence joins TRBV9 and TRBJ2-7, with 7 bases that match TRBD1. The source of this sequence is a female donor with early-stage non-small cell lung cancer. The sequences come from lung tumor tissue, collected at surgery. The CDR3 reads CASSPRTGDEQYF. The CDR3 DNA reads as TGTGCCAGCAGCCCCCGAACAGGGGACGAGCAGTACTTC.